The TCR beta chain described here comes from a study of T cells after yellow fever vaccination. MiXCR, run by TCRdb on the 5' RACE reads, gives a single entry per CDR3 protein. Here the sample spans about 310,000 distinct CDR3 sequences, around 4% being singletons. The germline V gene has CDR1 SNHLY and CDR2 FYNNEI. Deletions cut 7 bases from V and 4 bases from J, with 16 bases between. The CDR3 totals 14 residues. J is TRBJ2-5 and V is TRBV2; D is ambiguous. This receptor was taken from a man aged 18 to 35 who received the YFV17D yellow fever vaccine. Here the sequenced sample was PBMCs, taken on the day of the yellow fever booster vaccination. As DNA, the CDR3 is TGTGCCAGCAATCCAACGACGGCTGGAGAGACCCAGTACTTC. It specifies CASNPTTAGETQYF.